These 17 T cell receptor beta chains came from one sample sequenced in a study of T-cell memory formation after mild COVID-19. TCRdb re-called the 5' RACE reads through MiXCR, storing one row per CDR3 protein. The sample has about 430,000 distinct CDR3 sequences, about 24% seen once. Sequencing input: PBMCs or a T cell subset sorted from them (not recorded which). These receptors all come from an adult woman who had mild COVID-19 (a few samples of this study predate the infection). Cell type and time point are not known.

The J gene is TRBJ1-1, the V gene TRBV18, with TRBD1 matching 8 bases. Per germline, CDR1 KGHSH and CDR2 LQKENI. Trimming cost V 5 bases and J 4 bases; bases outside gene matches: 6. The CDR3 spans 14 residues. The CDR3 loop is CASSLQGGGTEAFF. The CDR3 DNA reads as TGTGCCAGCTCATTACAGGGGGGAGGCACTGAAGCTTTCTTT.

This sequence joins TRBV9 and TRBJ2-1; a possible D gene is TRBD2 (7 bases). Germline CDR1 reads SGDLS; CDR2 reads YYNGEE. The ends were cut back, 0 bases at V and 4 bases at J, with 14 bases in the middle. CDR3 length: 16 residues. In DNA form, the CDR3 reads TGTGCCAGCAGCGTAGGGGGGGGCGGAAATTACAATGAGCAGTTCTTC. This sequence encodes CASSVGGGGNYNEQFF.

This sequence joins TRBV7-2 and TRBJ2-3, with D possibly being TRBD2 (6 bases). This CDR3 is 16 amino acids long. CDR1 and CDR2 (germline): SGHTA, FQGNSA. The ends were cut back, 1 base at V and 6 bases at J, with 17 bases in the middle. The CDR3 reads CASSLGPGVLADTQYF. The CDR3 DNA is TGTGCCAGCAGCTTAGGTCCCGGTGTCCTAGCGGATACGCAGTATTTT.

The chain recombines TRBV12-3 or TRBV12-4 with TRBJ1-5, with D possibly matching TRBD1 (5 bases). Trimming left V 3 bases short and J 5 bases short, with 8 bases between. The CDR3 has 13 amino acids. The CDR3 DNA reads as TGTGCCAGCAGTTTCAGGGTGGATCAGCCCCAGCATTTT. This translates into CASSFRVDQPQHF.

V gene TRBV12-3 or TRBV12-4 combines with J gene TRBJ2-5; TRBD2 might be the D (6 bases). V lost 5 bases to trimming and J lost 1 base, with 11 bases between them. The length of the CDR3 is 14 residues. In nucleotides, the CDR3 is TGTGCCAGCAGTCATGGACTATTCCAAGAGACCCAGTACTTC. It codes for CASSHGLFQETQYF.

For the CDR3, the DNA is TGTGCCAGTAGCAACCTCAGGGGGCAACGTAATTCACCCCTCCACTTT. Translating it yields CASSNLRGQRNSPLHF. The chain joins TRBV19 to TRBJ1-6; 8 bases fit TRBD1. The J segment lost 6 bases and the V segment lost 6 bases, leaving 10 bases of the junction unmatched. Germline V gene lookup returns CDR1 LNHDA and CDR2 SQIVND (reference sequence). The CDR3 extends over 16 amino acids.

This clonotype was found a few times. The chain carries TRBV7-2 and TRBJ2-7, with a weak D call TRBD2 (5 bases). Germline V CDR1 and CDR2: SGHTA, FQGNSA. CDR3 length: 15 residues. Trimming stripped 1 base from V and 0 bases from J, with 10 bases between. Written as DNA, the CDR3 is TGTGCCAGCAGCTTAGAGGGAGCCTTCTCCTACGAGCAGTACTTC. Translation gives CASSLEGAFSYEQYF.

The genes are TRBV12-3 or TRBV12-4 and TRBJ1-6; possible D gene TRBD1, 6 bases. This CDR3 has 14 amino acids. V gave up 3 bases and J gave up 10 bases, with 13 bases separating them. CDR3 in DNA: TGTGCCAGCAGTTTCGGGGTACAGGGATCACCCCTCCACTTT. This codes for CASSFGVQGSPLHF.

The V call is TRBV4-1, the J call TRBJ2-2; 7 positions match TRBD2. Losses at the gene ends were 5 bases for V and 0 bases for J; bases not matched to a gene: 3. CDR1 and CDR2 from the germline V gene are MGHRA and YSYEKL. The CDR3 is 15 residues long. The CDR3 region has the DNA TGCGCCAGCAGCGCTAGCGGCGCGAACACCGGGGAGCTGTTTTTT. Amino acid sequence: CASSASGANTGELFF.

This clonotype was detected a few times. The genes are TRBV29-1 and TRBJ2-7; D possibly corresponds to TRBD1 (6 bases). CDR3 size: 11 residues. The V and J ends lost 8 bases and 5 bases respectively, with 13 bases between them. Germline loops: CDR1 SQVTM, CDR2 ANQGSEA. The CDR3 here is CSFRGHHEQYF. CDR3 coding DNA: TGCAGCTTCCGGGGACACCACGAGCAGTACTTC.

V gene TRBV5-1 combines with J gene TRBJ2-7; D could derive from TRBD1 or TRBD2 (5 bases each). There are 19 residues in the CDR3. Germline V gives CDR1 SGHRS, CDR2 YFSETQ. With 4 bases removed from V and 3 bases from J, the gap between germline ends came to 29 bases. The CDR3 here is CASSKDGNSGHPYLYEQYF. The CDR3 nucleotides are TGCGCCAGCAGCAAAGACGGGAACTCAGGGCATCCCTACCTCTACGAGCAGTACTTC.

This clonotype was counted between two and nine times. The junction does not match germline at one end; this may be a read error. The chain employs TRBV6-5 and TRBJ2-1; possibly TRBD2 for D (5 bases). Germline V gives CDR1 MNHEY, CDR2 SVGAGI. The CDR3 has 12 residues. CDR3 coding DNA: TGTGCCAGCAGTCCCCGGGGTGGAGGCTGTGTCTTC. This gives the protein CASSPRGGGCVF.

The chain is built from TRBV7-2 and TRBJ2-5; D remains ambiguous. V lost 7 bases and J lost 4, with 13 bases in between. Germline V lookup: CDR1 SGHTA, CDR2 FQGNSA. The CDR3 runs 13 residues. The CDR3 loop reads CASTHPSGETQYF. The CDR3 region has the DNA TGTGCCAGCACCCATCCGAGTGGAGAGACCCAGTACTTC.

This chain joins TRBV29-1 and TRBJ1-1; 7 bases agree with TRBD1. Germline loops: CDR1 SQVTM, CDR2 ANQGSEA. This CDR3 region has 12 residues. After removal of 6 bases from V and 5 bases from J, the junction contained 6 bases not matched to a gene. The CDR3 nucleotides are TGCAGCGTACAGGGGAAGCGGACTGAAGCTTTCTTT. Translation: CSVQGKRTEAFF.

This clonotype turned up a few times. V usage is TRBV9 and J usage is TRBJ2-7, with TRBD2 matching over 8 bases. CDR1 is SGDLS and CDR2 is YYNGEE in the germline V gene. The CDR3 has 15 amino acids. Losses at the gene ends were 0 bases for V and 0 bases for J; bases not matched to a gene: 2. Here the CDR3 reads CASSVGLAPSYEQYF. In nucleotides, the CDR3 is TGTGCCAGCAGCGTAGGACTAGCGCCCTCCTACGAGCAGTACTTC.

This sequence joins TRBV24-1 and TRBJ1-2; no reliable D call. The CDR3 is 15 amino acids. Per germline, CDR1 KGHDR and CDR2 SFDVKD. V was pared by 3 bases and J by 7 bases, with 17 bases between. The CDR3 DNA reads TGTGCCACCAGTGATGCCCTAACGGGCCTGGGTGGCTACACCTTC. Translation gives CATSDALTGLGGYTF.

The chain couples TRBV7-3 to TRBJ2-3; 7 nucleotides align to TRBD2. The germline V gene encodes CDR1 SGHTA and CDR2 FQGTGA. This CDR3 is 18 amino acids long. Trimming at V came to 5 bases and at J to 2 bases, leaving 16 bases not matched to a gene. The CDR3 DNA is TGTGCCAGCAGCCCCACTTGGGGGGGGTCCAACCCCACAGATACGCAGTATTTT. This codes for CASSPTWGGSNPTDTQYF.